The 10 T cell receptor beta chains below come from one sample, sequenced in a study of CD8 T cells in ankylosing spondylitis. Antigen specificity for these receptors is unknown. Study conclusions and caveats: A TCR beta motif made of several highly homologous variants seemed typical of ankylosing spondylitis blood.

In TCRdb, the 5' RACE reads were re-called with MiXCR into one record per CDR3 protein. The repertoire holds under 850,000 distinct CDR3 sequences, 15% to 20% seen once, with 19% in the top ten. The material sequenced was blood, either unsorted or a sorted T cell fraction (not recorded which). The source is a male donor with ankylosing spondylitis.

This clonotype was seen many times. This chain uses TRBV3-1 with TRBJ2-7; 11 nucleotides line up with TRBD2. The V and J ends lost 1 base and 3 bases, in that order; junction bases with no gene match: 2. The CDR3 sequence is 15 residues long. Germline assignment: CDR1 LGHDT and CDR2 YNNKEL (reference sequence). DNA of the CDR3: TGTGCCAGCAGCCAAGGGCTAGCGGGGGGCTACGAGCAGTACTTC. Translating gives CASSQGLAGGYEQYF.

V is TRBV7-8 and J is TRBJ2-3; 8 bases align to TRBD2. The CDR3 runs to 17 residues. Germline V gene lookup returns CDR1 SGHVS and CDR2 FQNEAQ. J lost 4 bases, V lost 2 bases, and 11 bases had no gene match. This CDR3 reads CASSLPLSGSLSDTQYF. CDR3 nucleotides: TGTGCCAGCAGCTTACCTCTGAGCGGGAGCTTGTCAGATACGCAGTATTTT.

There are a few counts of this clonotype. This chain joins TRBV9 and TRBJ2-5, with a tentative D call TRBD2 (5 bases). V was pared by 4 bases and J by 4 bases, with 17 bases between. Germline V lookup: CDR1 SGDLS, CDR2 YYNGEE. This CDR3 is built from 15 residues. CDR3 residues: CASSTPHNSGETQYF. The CDR3 DNA is TGTGCCAGCAGCACACCCCATAACAGCGGAGAGACCCAGTACTTC.

V is TRBV10-3 and J is TRBJ2-5; 10 bases are shared with TRBD2. Germline V gene lookup returns CDR1 ENHRY and CDR2 SYGVKD. The CDR3 runs to 15 residues. Trimming removed 2 bases from V and 0 bases from J; junction bases left unmatched: 0. The CDR3 nucleotides read TGTGCCATCAGTGAGGGACTAGCGGACCAAGAGACCCAGTACTTC. It codes for CAISEGLADQETQYF.

This clonotype was recorded at least ten times. The CDR3 nucleotides are TGTGCCAGCAGCAAAGGCCGAGGCCTGGACAGAATAAGCACAGATACGCAGTATTTT. Translating it yields CASSKGRGLDRISTDTQYF. The rearrangement uses TRBV21-1 and TRBJ2-3; TRBD1, as called in the table, went unchecked against the DNA. TRBV21-1 is recorded as a pseudogene. The CDR3 runs 19 residues.

This clonotype was picked up one time. The V and J genes are TRBV27 and TRBJ1-2, with 10 bases lining up with TRBD1. V trimming: 5 bases; J trimming: 7 bases; junction bases outside the gene matches: 7. CDR1 and CDR2 (germline): MNHEY, SMNVEV (reference sequence). The CDR3 extends over 14 amino acids. The chain's CDR3 is CASSPGTGVGGYTF. The CDR3 bases are TGTGCCAGCAGTCCAGGGACAGGGGTGGGTGGCTACACCTTC.

A few counts support this clonotype. The chain couples TRBV10-3 to TRBJ2-2; D gene unclear. Trimming left V 6 bases short and J 3 bases short, with 11 bases between. This CDR3 contains 14 residues. Per germline, CDR1 ENHRY and CDR2 SYGVKD. DNA for the CDR3: TGTGCCATCAGGAACAGCTGGGACACCGGGGAGCTGTTTTTT. Translation: CAIRNSWDTGELFF.

The J gene is TRBJ2-7, the V gene TRBV4-1, with D uncertain. With 1 base removed from V and 6 bases from J, the gap between germline ends came to 4 bases. Germline-derived CDR1 and CDR2 are MGHRA and YSYEKL. The CDR3 length is 11 residues. CDR3 DNA: TGCGCCAGCAGCCAAGGGACCGAGCAGTACTTC. The encoded protein is CASSQGTEQYF.

This sequence joins TRBV25-1 and TRBJ1-2, with TRBD1 as a possible D gene (6 bases). Trimming left V 3 bases short and J 2 bases short, with 13 bases between. CDR1 and CDR2 (germline): MGHDK, SYGVNS. The CDR3 runs to 15 residues. Here the CDR3 DNA reads TGTGCCAGCAGTGACGACAGGTTGGGAAACTATGGCTACACCTTC. Protein product: CASSDDRLGNYGYTF.

The table lists this clonotype with many counts. This chain uses TRBV10-3 with TRBJ2-7; 7 bases fit TRBD1. The CDR3 consists of 14 residues. The V gene's germline CDR1 is ENHRY and CDR2 SYGVKD. Germline trimming cut 6 bases from V and 1 base from J; bases unmatched to any gene: 6. The CDR3 protein is CAISRPGQSYEQYF. The CDR3 DNA follows: TGTGCCATCAGCCGTCCGGGACAGTCCTACGAGCAGTACTTC.